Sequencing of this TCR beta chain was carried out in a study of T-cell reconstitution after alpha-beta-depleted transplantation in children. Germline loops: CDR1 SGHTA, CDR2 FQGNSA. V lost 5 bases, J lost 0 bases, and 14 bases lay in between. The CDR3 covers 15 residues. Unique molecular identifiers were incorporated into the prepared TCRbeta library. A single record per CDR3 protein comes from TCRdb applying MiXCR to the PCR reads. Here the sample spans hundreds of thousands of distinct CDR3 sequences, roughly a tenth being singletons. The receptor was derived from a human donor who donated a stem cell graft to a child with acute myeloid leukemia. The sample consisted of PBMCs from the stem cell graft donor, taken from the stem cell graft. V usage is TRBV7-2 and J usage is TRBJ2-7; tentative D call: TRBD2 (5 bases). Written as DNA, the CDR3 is TGTGCCAGCAGCCCGAGGACTGAGAGCTCCTACGAGCAGTACTTC. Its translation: CASSPRTESSYEQYF.